This TCR beta chain was captured in a study of neurological immune-mediated disorders (dated by TCRdb to between 2018 and 2021). Looking at the study overall: Among the roughly 35 multiple sclerosis patients, about 31 had relapsing-remitting MS and 3 had secondary progressive MS. The study compared peripheral blood TCR-beta repertoires of HTLV-I-associated myelopathy (HAM/TSP) patients, multiple sclerosis patients and healthy controls using UMI-based sequencing. The approximately 100 TCR-beta libraries included longitudinal samples, technical triplicates and paired sorted CD4+ and CD8+ T-cell subsets alongside PBMC samples. Of the 68 subjects in the cohort, about 14 were HAM/TSP patients, about 34 were multiple sclerosis patients, and 20 were healthy controls. The full study reports these points: The MS cluster was not associated with any clinical or MRI features, and the authors stated that larger cohorts are needed. Repertoires from 18 of 34 MS patients were grouped by phylogenetic analysis into a cluster of related CDR3 sequences, suggesting a possible repertoire-level signature. TCR clonal expansion was highest in HAM/TSP patients and lowest in MS patients, with MS patients falling below even healthy controls. Expanded clones from different subjects shared no identical CDR3 amino acid sequences, which suggests that TCR-beta repertoires were private in all groups.

Unsorted PBMC libraries were generated from 2 million PBMCs stored in RNAlater at -80 °C until RNA extraction. Multiple sclerosis patients were enrolled in a US clinical protocol evaluating disease progression by magnetic resonance imaging. Peripheral blood underwent Ficoll-Hypaque density gradient centrifugation to isolate PBMCs, which were then cryopreserved in liquid nitrogen. To synthesize cDNA, template-switch 5'RACE was performed with a primer carrying a 10-nucleotide random unique molecular identifier so that each TCR transcript was tagged. Every sequencing run covered 15-18 subjects and yielded more than 160 million TCR-beta sequences. The RNeasy kit was used for extraction of total RNA. Using the KAPA Real-time Library Amplification kit, TCR-beta VDJ regions were amplified with primers for the TCR constant region and the 5'RACE anchor. A first PCR added sample indexes and Illumina adaptors, after which a second PCR increased the library yield. The roughly 650 bp TCR product was size-selected on a 2% E-gel SizeSelection system after Ampure bead purification. Library quality was checked on a Bioanalyzer, concentration was measured with Qubit, and libraries were quantified with the Kapa Library Quantification kit before pooling. An Illumina HiSeq 2500 sequenced the libraries paired-end 2 x 150 bp. To increase sequence diversity, roughly 24-31% phiX was spiked into each library pool. As for the authors' bioinformatics: The UMI-based MiGEC pipeline processed quality-filtered reads and removed over 85% of raw TCR sequences during error correction. IMGT germline references were used for aligning VDJ genes, and each clonotype was defined as a unique CDR3 amino acid sequence together with its V-J genes. Clonal expansion, Shannon diversity and CDR3 relatedness (CalcPairwiseDistances, ClusterSamples) were evaluated with VDJtools, and phylogenetic trees were built with CLCbio workbench. Expanded clones were defined as having at least 8 unique UMIs, based on coefficient-of-variation modelling across technical triplicates. TCRdb trimmed the raw reads at Q25, called clones with MiXCR and kept productive beta chains. Every CDR3 protein is listed once, alongside the most common genes and DNA of its rows. What appears here as the V and J calls and clone size reflects TCRdb's work, not the paper's. This sample holds some 70,000 distinct CDR3 sequences; around 3.1% were observed only once. The ten most abundant clones make up roughly 3.7% of the sample.

This clonotype was counted ten times or more. Its antigen is unknown. Per-base qualities were not stored, and no clone one base away is much larger. Trimming at the junction amounts to 4 bases on V and 4 bases on J, and the germline ends lie 25 bases apart. The cysteine opens and the phenylalanine closes a CDR3 of 18 amino acids. The only DNA kept is the CDR3, 54 bases in frame from the first base. CDR1 MNHEY and CDR2 SVGAGI were looked up in the germline V gene. This clonotype originated in a man aged 40-49 years with multiple sclerosis. The sequence joins TRBV6-5 to TRBJ2-5, with no reliable assignment of the D segment. Material for sequencing was PBMCs. The CDR3 protein is CASSSKRPGGWQRETQYF. The bases read TGTGCCAGCAGTTCCAAACGGCCCGGCGGCTGGCAACGAGAGACCCAGTACTTC.